Described below is a single TCR beta chain sequence and its context. CDR1 and CDR2 (germline): SGHVS, FNYEAQ. J gave up 3 bases and V 6 bases, and 7 bases lay outside the gene matches. CDR3 length equals 15 residues. RNA transcripts yielded amplified TCR beta CDR3 regions. TCR CDR3 underwent first-round RT-PCR with the HTBI primer set. TCRdb re-called the multiplex PCR reads through MiXCR, storing one row per CDR3 protein. This table holds about 620,000 distinct CDR3 sequences, around 15% found once. These data are taken from a study of T cells in Graves' hyperthyroidism and ophthalmopathy. The rearrangement joins TRBV7-6 to TRBJ2-1, with 8 bases aligning to TRBD2. Sequenced sample: blood. This receptor was identified in a woman aged 25 to 39 with Graves' hyperthyroidism. Here the CDR3 reads CASSYLAGNYNEQFF. The CDR3 region has the DNA TGTGCCAGCAGTTATCTAGCGGGCAACTACAATGAGCAGTTCTTC.